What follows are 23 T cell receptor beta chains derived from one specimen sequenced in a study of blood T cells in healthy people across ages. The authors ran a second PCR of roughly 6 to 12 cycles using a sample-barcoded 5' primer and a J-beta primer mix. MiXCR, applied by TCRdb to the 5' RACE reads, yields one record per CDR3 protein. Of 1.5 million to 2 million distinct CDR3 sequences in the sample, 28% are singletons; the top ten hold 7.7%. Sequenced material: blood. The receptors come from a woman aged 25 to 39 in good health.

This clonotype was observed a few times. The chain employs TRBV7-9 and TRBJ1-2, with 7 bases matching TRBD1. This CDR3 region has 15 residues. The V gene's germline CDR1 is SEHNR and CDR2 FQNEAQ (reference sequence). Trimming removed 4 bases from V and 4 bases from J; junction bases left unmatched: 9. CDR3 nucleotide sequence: TGTGCCAGCAGCTCCGAAGACAGGGTTTTCTATGGCTACACCTTC. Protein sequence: CASSSEDRVFYGYTF.

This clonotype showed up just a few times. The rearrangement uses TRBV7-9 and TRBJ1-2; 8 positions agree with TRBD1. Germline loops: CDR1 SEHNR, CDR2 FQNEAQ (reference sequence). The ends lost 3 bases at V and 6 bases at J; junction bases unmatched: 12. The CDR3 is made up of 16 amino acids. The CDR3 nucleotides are TGTGCCAGCAGCTTGACAGGGGACTTGGAGATGGATGGCTACACCTTC. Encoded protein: CASSLTGDLEMDGYTF.

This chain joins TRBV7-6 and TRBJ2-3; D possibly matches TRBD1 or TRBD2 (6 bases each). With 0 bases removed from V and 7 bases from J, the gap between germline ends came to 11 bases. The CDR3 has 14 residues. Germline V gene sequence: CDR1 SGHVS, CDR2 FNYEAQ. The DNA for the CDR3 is TGTGCCAGCAGCTTAGCGGAGGGGGGAAATACGCAGTATTTT. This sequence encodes CASSLAEGGNTQYF. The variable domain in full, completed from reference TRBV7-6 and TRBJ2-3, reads GAGVSQSPRYKVTKRGQDVALRCDPISGHVSLYWYRQALGQGPEFLTYFNYEAQQDKSGLPNDRFSAERPEGSISTLTIQRTEQRDSAMYRCASSLAEGGNTQYFGPGTRLTVL.

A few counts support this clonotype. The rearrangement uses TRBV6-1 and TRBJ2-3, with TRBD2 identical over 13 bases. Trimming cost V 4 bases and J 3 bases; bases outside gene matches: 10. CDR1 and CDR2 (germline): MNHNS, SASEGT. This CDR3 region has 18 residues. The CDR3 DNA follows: TGTGCCAGCAGTGGAACTAGCGGGGGGGCCGGGATGACAGATACGCAGTATTTT. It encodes CASSGTSGGAGMTDTQYF.

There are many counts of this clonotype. The CDR3 DNA reads TGTGCCAGCAGCCCCGGGACTAGCGGTGGGGGTGAGCAGTTCTTC. This translates into CASSPGTSGGGEQFF. The chain combines TRBV7-2 with TRBJ2-1, with 11 positions matching TRBD2. This CDR3 has 15 amino acids. Germline CDR1 and CDR2: SGHTA and FQGNSA. With 5 bases clipped from V and 9 bases from J, the junction kept 9 bases outside the gene matches.

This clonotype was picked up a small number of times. In nucleotides, the CDR3 is TGTGCCAGCCAATCCGGGACAGGTCATTTCCCCTACAATGAGCAGTTCTTC. Translation gives CASQSGTGHFPYNEQFF. The chain recombines TRBV28 with TRBJ2-1; TRBD1 matches at 8 bases. J was trimmed by 2 bases and V by 8 bases; bases with no gene match: 14. The CDR3 totals 17 residues. CDR1 is MDHEN and CDR2 is SYDVKM in the germline V gene.

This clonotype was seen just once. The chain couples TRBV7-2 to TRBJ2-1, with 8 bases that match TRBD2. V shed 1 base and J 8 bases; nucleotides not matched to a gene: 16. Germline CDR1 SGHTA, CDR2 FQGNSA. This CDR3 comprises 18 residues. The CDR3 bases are TGTGCCAGCAGCTTAGGTCCCCTTAGCTCGGGGGGGGCCTATGAGCAGTTCTTC. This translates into CASSLGPLSSGGAYEQFF.

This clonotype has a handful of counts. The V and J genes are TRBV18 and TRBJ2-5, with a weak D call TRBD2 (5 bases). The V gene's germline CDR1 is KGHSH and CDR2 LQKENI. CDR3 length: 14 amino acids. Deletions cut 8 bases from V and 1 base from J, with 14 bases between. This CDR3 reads CASGEPNSQETQYF. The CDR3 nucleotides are TGTGCCAGCGGGGAGCCGAATTCCCAAGAGACCCAGTACTTC.

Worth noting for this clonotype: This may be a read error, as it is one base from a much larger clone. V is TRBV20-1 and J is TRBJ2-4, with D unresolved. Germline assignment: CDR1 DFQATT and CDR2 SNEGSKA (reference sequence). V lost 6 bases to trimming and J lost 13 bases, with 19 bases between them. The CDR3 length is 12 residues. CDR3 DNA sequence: TGCAGTGCGCCATGGTTGTCTAATGAGCAGTACTTC. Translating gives CSAPWLSNEQYF.

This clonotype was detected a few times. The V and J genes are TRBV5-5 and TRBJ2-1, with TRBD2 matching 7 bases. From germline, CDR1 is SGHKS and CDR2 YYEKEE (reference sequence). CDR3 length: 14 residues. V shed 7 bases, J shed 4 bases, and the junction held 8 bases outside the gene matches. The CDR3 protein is CASGRETLYNEQFF. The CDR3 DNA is TGTGCCAGCGGGCGGGAGACCCTATACAATGAGCAGTTCTTC.

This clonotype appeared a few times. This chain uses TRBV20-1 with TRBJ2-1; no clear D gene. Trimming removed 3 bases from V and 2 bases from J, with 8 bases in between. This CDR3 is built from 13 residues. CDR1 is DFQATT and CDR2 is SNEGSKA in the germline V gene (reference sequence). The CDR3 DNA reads TGCAGTGCTAGCGATGGTACCTACAATGAGCAGTTCTTC. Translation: CSASDGTYNEQFF.

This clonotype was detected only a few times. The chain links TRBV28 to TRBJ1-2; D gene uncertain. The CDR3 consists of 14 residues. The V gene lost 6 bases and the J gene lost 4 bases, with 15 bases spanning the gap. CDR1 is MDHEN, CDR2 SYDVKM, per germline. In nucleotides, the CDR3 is TGTGCCAGCAGCCGGAGTGGGTCTGTCTATGGCTACACCTTC. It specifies CASSRSGSVYGYTF.

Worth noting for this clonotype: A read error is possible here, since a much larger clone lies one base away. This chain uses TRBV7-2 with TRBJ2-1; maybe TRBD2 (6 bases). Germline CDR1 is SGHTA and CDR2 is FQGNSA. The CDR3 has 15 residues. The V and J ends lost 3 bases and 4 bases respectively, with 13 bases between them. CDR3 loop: CASSLSTSRYNEQFF. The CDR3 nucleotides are TGTGCCAGCAGCTTGAGCACTAGCCGGTACAATGAGCAGTTCTTC.

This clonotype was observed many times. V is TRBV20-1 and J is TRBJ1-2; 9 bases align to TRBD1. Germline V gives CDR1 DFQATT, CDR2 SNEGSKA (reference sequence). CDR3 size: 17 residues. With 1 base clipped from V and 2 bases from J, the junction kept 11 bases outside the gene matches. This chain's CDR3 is CSARVWYRGRLNYGYTF. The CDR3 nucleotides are TGCAGTGCTAGAGTTTGGTACAGGGGGCGCCTGAACTATGGCTACACCTTC.

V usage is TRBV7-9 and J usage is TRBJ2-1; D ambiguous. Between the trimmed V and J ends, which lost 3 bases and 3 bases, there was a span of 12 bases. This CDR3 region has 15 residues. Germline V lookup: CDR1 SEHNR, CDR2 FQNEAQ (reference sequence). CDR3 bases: TGTGCCAGCAGCTTTGTGGAGCTAGTCTACAATGAGCAGTTCTTC. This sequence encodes CASSFVELVYNEQFF.

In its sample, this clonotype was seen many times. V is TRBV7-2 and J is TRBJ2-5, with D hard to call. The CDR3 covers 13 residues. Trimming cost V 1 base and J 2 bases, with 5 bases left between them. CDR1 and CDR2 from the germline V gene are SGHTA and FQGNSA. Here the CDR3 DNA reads TGTGCCAGCAGCTTAGACCAGCAAGAGACCCAGTACTTC. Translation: CASSLDQQETQYF.

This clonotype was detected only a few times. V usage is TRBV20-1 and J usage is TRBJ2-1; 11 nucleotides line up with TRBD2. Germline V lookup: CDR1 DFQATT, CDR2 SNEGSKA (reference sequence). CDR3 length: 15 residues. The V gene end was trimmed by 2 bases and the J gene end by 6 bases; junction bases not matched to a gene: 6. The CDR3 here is CSARIYSGRGNEQFF. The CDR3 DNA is TGCAGTGCTAGAATCTATAGCGGGAGGGGCAATGAGCAGTTCTTC.

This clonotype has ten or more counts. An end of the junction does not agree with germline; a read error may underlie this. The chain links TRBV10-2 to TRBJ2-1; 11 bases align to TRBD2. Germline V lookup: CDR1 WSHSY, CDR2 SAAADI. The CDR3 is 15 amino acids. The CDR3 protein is CASSEGTSGYNEQFF. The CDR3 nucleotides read TGTGCCAGCAGCGAGGGGACTAGCGGTTACAATGAGCAGTTCTTC.

CDR3 residues: CSVDRGQDEQYF. The CDR3 DNA reads TGCAGCGTTGACAGGGGGCAGGATGAGCAGTACTTC. This sequence joins TRBV29-1 and TRBJ2-5, with 8 bases aligning to TRBD1. CDR1 is SQVTM, CDR2 ANQGSEA, per germline. The CDR3 extends over 12 amino acids. With 3 bases clipped from V and 11 bases from J, the junction kept 8 bases outside the gene matches.

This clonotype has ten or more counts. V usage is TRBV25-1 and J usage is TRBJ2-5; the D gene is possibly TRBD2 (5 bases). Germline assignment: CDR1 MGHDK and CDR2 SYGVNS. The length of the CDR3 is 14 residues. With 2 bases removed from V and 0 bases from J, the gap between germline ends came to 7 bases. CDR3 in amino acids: CASSEVRDQETQYF. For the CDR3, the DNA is TGTGCCAGCAGTGAAGTGCGGGACCAAGAGACCCAGTACTTC.

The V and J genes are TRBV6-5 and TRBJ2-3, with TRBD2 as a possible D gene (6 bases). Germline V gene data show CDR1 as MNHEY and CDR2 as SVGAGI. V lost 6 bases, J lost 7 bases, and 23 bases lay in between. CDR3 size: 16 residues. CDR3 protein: CASRTSGTEIGNTQYF. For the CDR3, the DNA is TGTGCCAGCAGAACGTCCGGGACTGAGATAGGGAATACGCAGTATTTT.

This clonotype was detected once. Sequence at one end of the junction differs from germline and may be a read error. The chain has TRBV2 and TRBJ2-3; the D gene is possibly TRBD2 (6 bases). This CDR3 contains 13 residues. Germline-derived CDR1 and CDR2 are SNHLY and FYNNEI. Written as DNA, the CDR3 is TGTGCCAGCAGGCGGGGTAGCACAGATACGCAGTTTTTT. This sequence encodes CASRRGSTDTQFF.

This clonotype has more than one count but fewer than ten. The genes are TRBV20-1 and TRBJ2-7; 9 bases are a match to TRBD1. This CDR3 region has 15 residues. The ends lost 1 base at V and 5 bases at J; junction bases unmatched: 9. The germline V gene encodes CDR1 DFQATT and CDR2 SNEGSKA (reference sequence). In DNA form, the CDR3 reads TGCAGTGCTAGAGCGGGGACAGGGACGACCCACGAGCAGTACTTC. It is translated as CSARAGTGTTHEQYF.